This T cell receptor (beta chain) stems from a study of T-cell reconstitution after alpha-beta-depleted transplantation in children. Points from the study as a whole: After one year, T-cell counts and TCRbeta diversity mostly came from new T cells. The study traced high day-60 TCRbeta diversity in some patients to surviving recipient T cells and thymic progenitors.

From germline, CDR1 is PRHDT and CDR2 FYEKMQ (reference sequence). V lost 3 bases to trimming and J lost 6 bases, with 21 bases between them. The CDR3 has 16 amino acids. Molecular barcoding with unique molecular identifiers was used for the TCRbeta library. Via MiXCR, TCRdb re-called the PCR reads, giving one row per CDR3 protein. The profile shows about 900,000 distinct CDR3 sequences, about 30% of them singletons. Points on this clonotype: Its antigen remains unidentified.

The TCR sequence derives from a boy under two years old who had a stem cell transplant for SCID, so the T cells may come from the graft donor. The chain carries TRBV13 and TRBJ2-7; D remains ambiguous. The sample consisted of PBMCs, mostly from graft donor cells, taken 360 days after TCRalphabeta/CD19-depleted stem cell transplant. CDR3 coding DNA: TGTGCCAGCAGCTTTTCCCCCCGCGGCAGCTCAGGCGAGCAGTACTTC. Translating gives CASSFSPRGSSGEQYF.